This note documents a single T cell receptor (beta chain) sequence. This record belongs to a study of blood T cell repertoires in COVID-19. Whole-study context: PBMCs, B-cell-depleted T cells, or T cells were the source of the cDNA or gDNA that made up the material.

The ends were cut back, 6 bases at V and 7 bases at J, with 15 bases in the middle. Germline V gene data show CDR1 as SNHLY and CDR2 as FYNNEI. The CDR3 has 13 residues. Original data processing: The authors estimated nucleated cell counts from reference gene primer amplification. The protocol was immunoSEQ multiplex PCR, while the TCRdb copy is restricted to in-frame clones and leaves out a portion. That table supplies the V and J calls and clone size; D and trimming were determined from the DNA. The sample yields 250,000 or so clones, roughly 80% seen once. Source material: peripheral blood. This sequence joins TRBV2 and TRBJ2-5; D is possibly TRBD1 (6 bases). The clonotype was recovered from an elderly man with acute or convalescent COVID-19. The CDR3 DNA reads as TGTGCCAGCAGGAAGGGGGAGAAAGGGACCCAGTACTTC. Amino acids: CASRKGEKGTQYF. Combining the CDR3 with reference TRBV2 and TRBJ2-5 gives the whole variable domain EPEVTQTPSHQVTQMGQEVILRCVPISNHLYFYWYRQILGQKVEFLVSFYNNEISEKSEIFDDQFSVERPDGSNFTLKIRSTKLEDSAMYFCASRKGEKGTQYFGPGTRLLVL.